The sequence of this T cell receptor beta chain was determined in a study of blood T cell repertoires in COVID-19. Study overall: Collection of acute and convalescent COVID-19 samples took place in the United States, Italy and Spain. PBMCs, B-cell-depleted T cells, or T cells were the source of the cDNA or gDNA that made up the material.

Original handling: Using reference gene primer amplification, nucleated cell counts were estimated. The data were produced by immunoSEQ multiplex PCR, yet TCRdb's version contains in-frame clones alone and is incomplete. The DNA was the basis for D and trimming; V, J and clone size are from that table. Of about 160,000 clones in the sample, 87% were seen once. The clonotype comes from a woman in her sixties with active or convalescent COVID-19. Specimen: peripheral blood.

The CDR3 bases are TGCAGCGTTGAAAGCCGGGGAACTAGCGGGGGGGCTTACAATGAGCAGTTCTTC. Amino acids: CSVESRGTSGGAYNEQFF. The chain is built from TRBV29-1 and TRBJ2-1; 13 bases map to TRBD2. Losses at the gene ends were 2 bases for V and 4 bases for J; bases not matched to a gene: 11. CDR3 length equals 18 residues. CDR1 and CDR2 from the germline V gene are SQVTM and ANQGSEA.